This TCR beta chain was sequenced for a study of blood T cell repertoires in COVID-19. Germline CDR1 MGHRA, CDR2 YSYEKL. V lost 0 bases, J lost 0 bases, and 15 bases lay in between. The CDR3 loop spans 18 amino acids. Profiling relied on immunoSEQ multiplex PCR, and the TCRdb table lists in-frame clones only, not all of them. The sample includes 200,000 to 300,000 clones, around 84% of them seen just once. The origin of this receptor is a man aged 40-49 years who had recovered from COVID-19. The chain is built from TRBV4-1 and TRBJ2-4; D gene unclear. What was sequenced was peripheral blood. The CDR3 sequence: CASSQDRFAELAKNIQYF. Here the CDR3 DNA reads TGCGCCAGCAGCCAAGATCGGTTCGCCGAACTAGCCAAAAACATTCAGTACTTC.